This TCR beta chain emerged from a study of identical twins. A single record per CDR3 protein comes from TCRdb applying MiXCR to the 5' RACE reads. The table records 430,000 or so distinct CDR3 sequences, 20% to 25% of them present only once. CDR1 and CDR2 (germline): LGHNA, YSLEER. This CDR3 is 17 amino acids long. V was clipped by 1 base and J by 1 base; unmatched bases: 7. Study results and limitations: Interpretation of the results relied on cross-sectional statistical analysis and not on following the same donors.

As to this clonotype: Its cognate antigen is unknown.

These data also featured in a second study, about T cells expressing NK-cell markers.

The chain carries TRBV4-3 and TRBJ1-1, with 9 bases identical to TRBD1. Sequencing was carried out using CD4+ T cells sorted from blood. The sequence was collected from a woman between 18 and 29 years old in good health. As DNA, the CDR3 is TGCGCCAGCAGCCAAGCCGTACAGGGGGCGGGGAACACTGAAGCTTTCTTT. It is translated as CASSQAVQGAGNTEAFF.